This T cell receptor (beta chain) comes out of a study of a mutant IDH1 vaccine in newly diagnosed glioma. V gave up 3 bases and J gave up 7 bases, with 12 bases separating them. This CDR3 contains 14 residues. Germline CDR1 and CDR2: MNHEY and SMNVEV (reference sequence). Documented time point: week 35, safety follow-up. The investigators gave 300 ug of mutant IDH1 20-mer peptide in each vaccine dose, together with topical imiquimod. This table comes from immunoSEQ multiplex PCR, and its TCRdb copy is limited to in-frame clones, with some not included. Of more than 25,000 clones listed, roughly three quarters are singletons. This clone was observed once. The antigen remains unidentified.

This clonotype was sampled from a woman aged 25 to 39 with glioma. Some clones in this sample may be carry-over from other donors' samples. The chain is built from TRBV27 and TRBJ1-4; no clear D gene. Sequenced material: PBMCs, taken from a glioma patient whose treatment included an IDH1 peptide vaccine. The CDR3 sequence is CASSFRGGSEKLFF. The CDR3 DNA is TGTGCCAGCAGTTTCCGGGGAGGGAGTGAAAAACTGTTTTTT.